What follows are 24 T cell receptor beta chains derived from one specimen sequenced in a study of regulatory T cells in long-lasting Graves disease. Time point given: newly diagnosed GD, antithyroid drugs for less than 3 months. Following extraction of RNA from PBMCs, that RNA was used to make the TCR library. Through Arm-PCR of CDR3 regions and iRepertoire HTBI primers, TCR beta libraries were built. From the multiplex PCR reads, TCRdb called clonotypes with MiXCR, one entry per CDR3 protein. The table lists over 400,000 distinct CDR3 sequences, 11% to 15% of them singletons, with approximately 17% in the top ten. The sample was also linked to a second study, of T cells in Graves' hyperthyroidism and ophthalmopathy.

Specimen: peripheral blood mononuclear cells (PBMCs), collected at new diagnosis, from a patient treated with antithyroid drugs. Source of these receptors: a woman aged 50 to 60 with Graves disease.

This clonotype was detected many times. The chain combines TRBV28 with TRBJ2-7; 8 positions agree with TRBD2. J was trimmed by 2 bases and V by 6 bases; bases with no gene match: 9. Germline V gives CDR1 MDHEN, CDR2 SYDVKM. The CDR3 spans 15 residues. The CDR3 DNA sequence: TGTGCCAGCAGACTCGGGACTAGTAAGCCCTACGAGCAGTACTTC. It codes for CASRLGTSKPYEQYF.

The chain recombines TRBV29-1 with TRBJ2-5; 9 nucleotides agree with TRBD2. The CDR3 has 14 amino acids. J gave up 5 bases and V 4 bases, and 8 bases lay outside the gene matches. CDR1 and CDR2 from the germline V gene are SQVTM and ANQGSEA. The CDR3 region is CSVGGGRASETQYF. The CDR3, as DNA: TGCAGCGTTGGGGGCGGGAGGGCCAGTGAGACCCAGTACTTC.

In its sample, this clonotype was seen a few times. The V gene is TRBV3-1, the J gene TRBJ2-1; possibly TRBD1 for D (5 bases). The CDR3 has 16 amino acids. The V and J ends lost 5 bases and 0 bases respectively, with 14 bases between them. Germline CDR1 LGHDT, CDR2 YNNKEL (reference sequence). The CDR3 region has the DNA TGTGCCAGCAGCGAATTGGGGCAGGGCTCCTACAATGAGCAGTTCTTC. Translating it yields CASSELGQGSYNEQFF.

This clonotype came up many times. V gene TRBV7-8 combines with J gene TRBJ2-7; TRBD1 agrees at 9 bases. CDR1 and CDR2 from the germline V gene are SGHVS and FQNEAQ. The ends lost 6 bases at V and 7 bases at J; junction bases unmatched: 10. The CDR3 length is 14 residues. The CDR3 is CASRLEQGAGEQYF. Written as DNA, the CDR3 is TGTGCCAGCAGGTTGGAACAGGGGGCGGGTGAGCAGTACTTC. Variable domain in full (rest from reference TRBV7-8 and TRBJ2-7): GAGVSQSPRYKVAKRGQDVALRCDPISGHVSLFWYQQALGQGPEFLTYFQNEAQLDKSGLPSDRFFAERPEGSVSTLKIQRTQQEDSAVYLCASRLEQGAGEQYFGPGTRLTVT.

At least ten counts were recorded for this clonotype. The J gene is TRBJ2-1, the V gene TRBV28; no reliable D call. The germline V gene encodes CDR1 MDHEN and CDR2 SYDVKM. The CDR3 is made up of 13 amino acids. V lost 3 bases and J lost 4, with 7 bases in between. This CDR3 reads CASSFFGYNEQFF. As DNA, the CDR3 is TGTGCCAGCAGTTTCTTTGGTTACAATGAGCAGTTCTTC.

This clonotype appeared a few times. V and J are TRBV9 and TRBJ2-6, with D perhaps matching TRBD2 (7 bases). Germline-derived CDR1 and CDR2 are SGDLS and YYNGEE. V was cut by 0 bases and J by 0 bases, with 10 bases left in between. The CDR3 extends over 17 amino acids. In DNA, the CDR3 is TGTGCCAGCAGCGTAGGGGGAGGGGGCTCTGGGGCCAACGTCCTGACTTTC. It translates to CASSVGGGGSGANVLTF.

In this sample, this clonotype turned up many times. The CDR3 nucleotides are TGCAGTGCTAGAGCAGGGCCCGATCATAATTCACCCCTCCACTTT. This encodes CSARAGPDHNSPLHF. This chain links TRBV20-1 with TRBJ1-6; possible D gene TRBD1, 5 bases. Germline lookup yields CDR1 DFQATT and CDR2 SNEGSKA (reference sequence). With 1 base removed from V and 5 bases from J, the gap between germline ends came to 12 bases. The CDR3 runs to 15 residues.

In this sample, this clonotype turned up many times. The chain carries TRBV3-1 and TRBJ2-3; TRBD2 matches at 7 bases. Germline-derived CDR1 and CDR2 are LGHDT and YNNKEL (reference sequence). With 0 bases clipped from V and 3 bases from J, the junction kept 6 bases outside the gene matches. The CDR3 extends over 16 amino acids. The CDR3 loop is CASSQDRRLATDTQYF. Here the CDR3 DNA reads TGTGCCAGCAGCCAAGATAGGAGACTAGCAACAGATACGCAGTATTTT.

This clonotype was picked up many times. V usage is TRBV7-2 and J usage is TRBJ2-1; 7 nucleotides line up with TRBD2. J was trimmed by 6 bases and V by 2 bases; bases with no gene match: 7. Germline V gene lookup returns CDR1 SGHTA and CDR2 FQGNSA. This CDR3 has 15 amino acids. Here the CDR3 reads CASSLSGPGGNEQFF. The CDR3 DNA sequence: TGTGCCAGCAGCTTATCGGGACCGGGAGGCAATGAGCAGTTCTTC. The whole variable domain, remainder taken from reference TRBV7-2 and TRBJ2-1, is GAGVSQSPSNKVTEKGKDVELRCDPISGHTALYWYRQSLGQGLEFLIYFQGNSAPDKSGLPSDRFSAERTGGSVSTLTIQRTQQEDSAVYLCASSLSGPGGNEQFFGPGTRLTVL.

There are a few counts of this clonotype. The rearrangement joins TRBV10-1 to TRBJ2-2; D is ambiguous. Trimming removed 6 bases at V and 0 bases at J, with 8 bases between. The CDR3 loop spans 14 amino acids. Germline V gene sequence: CDR1 WNHNN, CDR2 SYGVQD (reference sequence). The CDR3 spells CASRETANTGELFF. The CDR3 DNA reads TGCGCCAGCAGGGAAACAGCGAACACCGGGGAGCTGTTTTTT.

This chain connects TRBV19 to TRBJ2-1; TRBD2 matches 14 bases. Trimming took 4 bases from V and 9 from J; bases not matched to a gene: 5. The germline V gene has CDR1 LNHDA and CDR2 SQIVND (reference sequence). There are 15 residues in the CDR3. CDR3 bases: TGTGCCAGTAGTAGACCGGGACTAGCGGGAGTTGAGCAGTTCTTC. Residues: CASSRPGLAGVEQFF.

The CDR3 spells CASSLGKKLFF. The DNA of the CDR3 is TGTGCCAGCAGCCTAGGGAAAAAACTGTTTTTT. The chain is built from TRBV7-9 and TRBJ1-4; D gene unclear. Trimming stripped 5 bases from V and 9 bases from J, with 7 bases between. Germline-derived CDR1 and CDR2 are SEHNR and FQNEAQ (reference sequence). CDR3 size: 11 residues.

Comment on this clonotype: A much larger clone differs from this one at a single base, so this may be a read error. This CDR3 fails to terminate in the conserved phenylalanine or tryptophan, so it likely reflects a read error. This rearrangement joins TRBV9 to TRBJ2-1, with 13 bases that match TRBD2. The junction had 15 bases not matched to a gene; V was cut back by 2 bases and J by 4 bases. CDR3 length: 20 amino acids. Germline V gene lookup returns CDR1 SGDLS and CDR2 YYNGEE. This chain's CDR3 is CASSVGLGWTSGRRYNEQFL. In DNA form, the CDR3 reads TGTGCCAGCAGCGTCGGTCTTGGTTGGACTAGCGGGAGAAGGTACAATGAGCAGTTCTTG.

Points on this clonotype: This sequence may be a read error, since a much larger clone differs from it by one base. The conserved closing phenylalanine or tryptophan is absent in this CDR3, likely reflecting a read error. This chain connects TRBV13 to TRBJ2-7; 9 nucleotides agree with TRBD1. This CDR3 comprises 16 residues. Trimming removed 1 base from V and 4 bases from J; junction bases left unmatched: 8. Germline V gene lookup returns CDR1 PRHDT and CDR2 FYEKMQ (reference sequence). The CDR3 bases are TGTGCCAGCAGCTTAGCGACAGGGGGGGATCATTACGAGCAGTACCTC. This translates into CASSLATGGDHYEQYL.

The J gene is TRBJ2-1, the V gene TRBV20-1; TRBD2 aligns across 13 bases. The CDR3 length is 14 residues. The V gene end was trimmed by 6 bases and the J gene end by 10 bases; junction bases not matched to a gene: 9. Per the germline V gene, CDR1 is DFQATT and CDR2 is SNEGSKA (reference sequence). Written as DNA, the CDR3 is TGCAGTGCCACAAGGACTAGCGGGAGAATGGAGCAGTTCTTC. Amino acid sequence: CSATRTSGRMEQFF.

Ten or more counts support this clonotype. This chain links TRBV5-4 with TRBJ2-7, with 9 bases matching TRBD2. V shed 7 bases, J shed 4 bases, and the junction held 15 bases outside the gene matches. Germline CDR1 SGHNT, CDR2 YYREEE (reference sequence). The CDR3 sequence is 16 residues long. CDR3 nucleotide sequence: TGTGCCAGCCACTTTCGTGGGAGCGGGAGGTGGTACGAGCAGTACTTC. Translation gives CASHFRGSGRWYEQYF.

The chain has TRBV7-9 and TRBJ2-1, with 7 bases matching TRBD2. Trimming took 4 bases from V and 2 from J; bases not matched to a gene: 5. Germline V gene lookup returns CDR1 SEHNR and CDR2 FQNEAQ (reference sequence). This CDR3 spans 15 amino acids. The CDR3 DNA reads as TGTGCCAGCAGCTACCGGGACTACCCCTACAATGAGCAGTTCTTC. Translation gives CASSYRDYPYNEQFF.

This clonotype has only a few counts. The V call is TRBV5-5, the J call TRBJ1-1, with unresolved D. V was shortened by 2 bases and J by 3 bases, with 17 bases between the two germline ends. The germline CDR1 and CDR2 sequences are SGHKS and YYEKEE (reference sequence). The CDR3 consists of 16 residues. CDR3 bases: TGTGCCAGCAGCTTTTTCTTGGATCCCCGGGACACTGAAGCTTTCTTT. Translation gives CASSFFLDPRDTEAFF.

V gene TRBV19 combines with J gene TRBJ1-5; 8 nucleotides line up with TRBD1. V lost 5 bases to trimming and J lost 2 bases; unmatched junction nucleotides: 8. The CDR3 covers 16 residues. Germline CDR1 reads LNHDA; CDR2 reads SQIVND (reference sequence). CDR3 sequence: CASSASTGGGNQPQHF. As DNA, the CDR3 is TGTGCCAGTAGTGCCTCAACAGGGGGAGGCAATCAGCCCCAGCATTTT.

The V call is TRBV28, the J call TRBJ2-3, with 7 bases that match TRBD2. Germline CDR1 is MDHEN and CDR2 is SYDVKM. J gave up 2 bases and V 7 bases, and 9 bases lay outside the gene matches. The length of the CDR3 is 15 residues. CDR3 loop: CASTYERDLTDTQYF. CDR3 in DNA: TGTGCCAGCACCTACGAGCGGGACCTCACAGATACGCAGTATTTT.

This clonotype has just a few counts. The chain is built from TRBV30 and TRBJ2-3; unclear D gene. Germline lookup yields CDR1 GTSNPN and CDR2 SVGIG (reference sequence). Trimming pared 0 bases from V and 6 bases from J, leaving 19 bases between. The CDR3 consists of 16 residues. The CDR3 loop is CAWSVRWDPLPDTQYF. CDR3 DNA: TGTGCCTGGAGTGTACGTTGGGATCCCCTCCCCGATACGCAGTATTTT.

CDR3 in DNA: TGTGCCAGTAGTATAGACGCGACTAGCGGGGGGTCCTACAATGAGCAGTTCTTC. This gives the protein CASSIDATSGGSYNEQFF. The chain is built from TRBV19 and TRBJ2-1; the match to TRBD2 covers 13 bases. The CDR3 has 18 residues. Trimming removed 0 bases from V and 1 base from J; junction bases left unmatched: 3. Per the germline V gene, CDR1 is LNHDA and CDR2 is SQIVND (reference sequence).

This clonotype has ten or more counts. The chain recombines TRBV3-1 with TRBJ1-5; 7 bases align to TRBD1. Trimming at V came to 4 bases and at J to 5 bases, leaving 11 bases not matched to a gene. The germline V gene has CDR1 LGHDT and CDR2 YNNKEL (reference sequence). This CDR3 contains 16 residues. The CDR3 bases are TGTGCCAGCAGCCTAGGGACAGTGACTGATCATCAGCCCCAGCATTTT. Its protein product is CASSLGTVTDHQPQHF. Drawing the rest from reference TRBV3-1 and TRBJ1-5, the complete variable domain is DTAVSQTPKYLVTQMGNDKSIKCEQNLGHDTMYWYKQDSKKFLKIMFSYNNKELIINETVPNRFSPKSPDKAHLNLHINSLELGDSAVYFCASSLGTVTDHQPQHFGDGTRLSIL.

This clonotype has ten or more counts. The chain joins TRBV7-6 to TRBJ2-1; the D gene is possibly TRBD2 (5 bases). V lost 5 bases to trimming and J lost 7 bases, with 15 bases between them. This CDR3 spans 14 amino acids. The V gene's germline CDR1 is SGHVS and CDR2 FNYEAQ. The CDR3: CASSQAATWNEQFF. The DNA of the CDR3 is TGTGCCAGCAGCCAAGCGGCCACTTGGAATGAGCAGTTCTTC.